The rows below give T cell receptor beta chains drawn from one sample of a study of blood T cell repertoires in COVID-19. Sequenced by immunoSEQ multiplex PCR; TCRdb stores in-frame clones only, minus some. The sample holds 100,000 to 150,000 clones; 79% are singletons and the top ten take about 40%. The sequenced sample consisted of peripheral blood. The receptors derive from a man in his forties with active or convalescent COVID-19. The CDR3 runs from the conserved cysteine through the conserved F or W. The order of the fields is D gene, CDR3 length, V gene, clone size, J gene, CDR3 protein, CDR3 DNA. D genes are given only for firm matches. The size field is filled for only some rows; it gives once, few, many or a size class.

>TRBD1|15|TRBV6-5|.|TRBJ1-2
CASSSSFTGDYGYTF
TGTGCCAGCAGTTCCTCCTTTACAGGGGACTATGGCTACACCTTC
>.|15|TRBV27|.|TRBJ2-7
CASSLSGALGYEQYF
TGTGCCAGCAGTTTATCGGGGGCTCTAGGCTACGAGCAGTACTTC
>TRBD1|15|TRBV11-2|.|TRBJ1-2
CASSPTDITGGGYTF
TGTGCCAGCAGCCCCACGGACATTACAGGGGGCGGCTACACCTTC
>.|11|TRBV19|few|TRBJ1-2
CASTDRGGYTF
TGTGCCAGTACAGACCGAGGGGGCTACACCTTC
>.|19|TRBV5-4|.|TRBJ1-3
CASSLAGVGGRNSGNTIYF
TGTGCCAGCAGCTTGGCCGGAGTGGGGGGGCGAAACTCTGGAAACACCATATATTTT
>.|19|TRBV3-1/TRBV3-2|.|TRBJ2-3
CASSQQEIARGSGTDTQYF
TGTGCCAGCAGCCAACAGGAGATAGCTCGGGGAAGTGGCACAGATACGCAGTATTTT
>.|14|TRBV24-1|.|TRBJ1-1
CATSESSVNTEAFF
TGTGCCACCAGTGAGTCTTCAGTCAACACTGAAGCTTTCTTT
>TRBD1|14|TRBV28|.|TRBJ2-2
CASRLRGWGGELFF
TGTGCCAGCAGACTCAGGGGGTGGGGCGGGGAGCTGTTTTTT
>.|14|TRBV6-6|few|TRBJ1-1
CASSYSEPNTEAFF
TGTGCCAGCAGTTACTCAGAGCCGAACACTGAAGCTTTCTTT
>.|13|TRBV5-4|medium-sized|TRBJ1-1
CASRTGGDTEAFF
TGTGCCAGCAGAACCGGGGGGGACACTGAAGCTTTCTTT
>TRBD2|16|TRBV24-1|.|TRBJ2-5
CATSDMREAPQETQYF
TGTGCCACCAGTGACATGCGGGAGGCCCCCCAAGAGACCCAGTACTTC
>TRBD1|14|TRBV30|.|TRBJ1-3
CAWRSRGTGNTIYF
TGTGCCTGGAGAAGCAGGGGGACTGGAAACACCATATATTTT
>.|13|TRBV7-8|few|TRBJ2-7
CASSLHQGGEQYF
TGTGCCAGCAGCTTACACCAGGGCGGAGAGCAGTACTTC
>.|14|TRBV7-3|few|TRBJ1-1
CASSLQGTNTEAFF
TGTGCCAGCAGCCTCCAGGGCACGAACACTGAAGCTTTCTTT
>TRBD1|14|TRBV29-1|.|TRBJ1-1
CSVEKTGTNTEAFF
TGCAGCGTGGAAAAGACAGGGACGAACACTGAAGCTTTCTTT
>.|13|TRBV19|.|TRBJ1-2
CASSISKNYGYTF
TGTGCCAGTAGTATCAGTAAGAATTATGGCTACACCTTC
>TRBD2|13|TRBV5-6|.|TRBJ2-5
CASSGGLGETQYF
TGTGCCAGCAGCGGGGGACTAGGAGAGACCCAGTACTTC
>TRBD1|12|TRBV28|few|TRBJ1-2
CASSRDSYGYTF
TGTGCCAGCAGTCGGGACAGCTATGGCTACACCTTC
>TRBD2|15|TRBV27|.|TRBJ2-7
CASSGGTSAPDEQYF
TGTGCCAGCAGTGGGGGGACTAGCGCCCCTGACGAGCAGTACTTC
>.|13|TRBV19|.|TRBJ1-5
CASSIDGQKPQHF
TGTGCCAGTAGTATTGACGGACAGAAGCCCCAGCATTTT
>.|16|TRBV21-1|.|TRBJ1-5
CASSKLPQGTNQPQHF
TGTGCCAGCAGCAAACTCCCCCAGGGGACGAATCAGCCCCAGCATTTT
>TRBD2|13|TRBV5-6|.|TRBJ2-7
CASSNSGSYEQYF
TGTGCCAGCAGCAATAGCGGGAGCTACGAGCAGTACTTC
>.|12|TRBV7-2|.|TRBJ2-3
CASSLVADTQYF
TGTGCCAGCAGCTTAGTGGCCGATACGCAGTATTTT
>TRBD1|16|TRBV4-1|.|TRBJ2-1
CASSQDPAGGYNEQFF
TGCGCCAGCAGCCAAGATCCGGCAGGGGGCTACAATGAGCAGTTCTTC
>.|14|TRBV20-1|.|TRBJ1-2
CSASHSLSNYGYTF
TGCAGTGCTAGTCACAGTCTCTCTAACTATGGCTACACCTTC
>.|16|TRBV6-2/TRBV6-3|.|TRBJ1-1
CASSYPRGQLNTEAFF
TGTGCCAGCAGTTACCCCCGCGGACAACTGAACACTGAAGCTTTCTTT
>TRBD1|13|TRBV25-1|.|TRBJ2-7
CASTDRVTNEQYF
TGTGCCAGCACCGACAGGGTAACTAACGAGCAGTACTTC
>TRBD1|16|TRBV28|.|TRBJ2-7
CASSPFPGQGSYEQYF
TGTGCCAGCAGTCCGTTCCCGGGACAGGGATCCTACGAGCAGTACTTC
>.|12|TRBV5-1|few|TRBJ2-7
CASSRDFYEQYF
TGCGCCAGCAGCCGGGACTTCTACGAGCAGTACTTC
>.|14|TRBV3-1/TRBV3-2|.|TRBJ2-1
CASSRRGEHDEQFF
TGTGCCAGCAGCCGCAGGGGAGAGCACGATGAGCAGTTCTTC
>.|14|TRBV15|.|TRBJ1-1
CATSPRLANTEAFF
TGTGCCACCAGTCCGAGGTTGGCGAACACTGAAGCTTTCTTT
>TRBD2|16|TRBV19|.|TRBJ2-7
CASSPRLAGEAYEQYF
TGTGCCAGTAGTCCCCGACTAGCGGGGGAAGCCTACGAGCAGTACTTC
>TRBD1|14|TRBV7-2|.|TRBJ1-1
CASSPQGAWTEAFF
TGTGCCAGCAGCCCACAGGGGGCATGGACTGAAGCTTTCTTT
>.|13|TRBV4-3|.|TRBJ1-1
CASSQEAPSKAFF
TGCGCCAGCAGCCAAGAGGCACCCTCGAAGGCTTTCTTT
>TRBD2|16|TRBV11-3|.|TRBJ2-5
CASSSGGLAGEETQYF
TGTGCCAGCAGCTCGGGTGGACTAGCGGGGGAGGAGACCCAGTACTTC
>.|13|TRBV12-3/TRBV12-4|.|TRBJ2-6
CASHKNGANVLTF
TGTGCCAGCCACAAAAATGGGGCCAACGTCCTGACTTTC
>TRBD1|14|TRBV19|.|TRBJ1-2
CASSIGQAMDGYTF
TGTGCCAGTAGTATCGGACAGGCCATGGATGGCTACACCTTC
>.|14|TRBV10-1|.|TRBJ1-4
CASSGTPTNEKLFF
TGCGCCAGTAGCGGGACTCCAACTAATGAAAAACTGTTTTTT
>.|15|TRBV19|.|TRBJ2-7
CASSIVRGARYEQYF
TGTGCCAGTAGTATAGTACGGGGGGCGAGGTACGAGCAGTACTTC
>.|12|TRBV6-5|.|TRBJ1-2
CASSPRSGGYTF
TGTGCCAGCAGTCCAAGGTCGGGAGGCTACACCTTC
>TRBD2|13|TRBV7-9|.|TRBJ2-7
CASSPPSGREQYF
TGTGCCAGCAGCCCCCCCAGCGGGAGAGAGCAGTACTTC
>TRBD1|14|TRBV23-1|.|TRBJ2-7
CASRRDRPTYEQYF
TGCGCCAGCAGGAGGGACAGGCCTACCTACGAGCAGTACTTC
>TRBD1|15|TRBV6-5|.|TRBJ1-3
CASDDRGLAGNTIYF
TGTGCCAGCGATGACAGGGGGCTTGCTGGAAACACCATATATTTT
>TRBD1|13|TRBV18|.|TRBJ2-4
CASSDRGLNIQYF
TGTGCCAGCTCCGACAGGGGTTTAAACATTCAGTACTTC
>TRBD2|15|TRBV2|.|TRBJ2-1
CASGWFGGGGNEQFF
TGTGCCAGCGGGTGGTTTGGCGGGGGGGGAAATGAGCAGTTCTTC
>TRBD2|17|TRBV18|.|TRBJ2-2
CASSPGGTSGNTGELFF
TGTGCCAGCTCACCAGGGGGAACTAGCGGAAACACCGGGGAGCTGTTTTTT
>TRBD2|15|TRBV2|.|TRBJ2-3
CASSPGGLNTDTQYF
TGTGCCAGCAGCCCGGGGGGACTTAACACAGATACGCAGTATTTT
>TRBD1|15|TRBV24-1|.|TRBJ2-1
CATSLTGNTYNEQFF
TGTGCCACCAGCCTGACAGGGAACACCTACAATGAGCAGTTCTTC
>.|20|TRBV18|.|TRBJ1-1
CASSPKVLAIQSFEATEAFF
TGTGCCAGCTCACCAAAAGTCTTAGCAATACAATCCTTTGAAGCCACTGAAGCTTTCTTT
>.|14|TRBV19|.|TRBJ1-5
CASSTPSYNQPQHF
TGTGCCAGTAGTACGCCTTCCTACAATCAGCCCCAGCATTTT
>.|14|TRBV2|.|TRBJ1-6
CASMSRGANSPLHF
TGTGCCAGCATGAGCCGGGGGGCTAATTCACCCCTCCACTTT
>TRBD1|18|TRBV18|.|TRBJ2-6
CASSPGTGVLSGANVLTF
TGTGCCAGCTCACCAGGGACAGGGGTCCTCTCTGGGGCCAACGTCCTGACTTTC
>.|15|TRBV7-3|.|TRBJ2-2
CASSLAGLNTGELFF
TGTGCCAGCAGCTTAGCGGGATTGAACACCGGGGAGCTGTTTTTT
>TRBD2|15|TRBV5-1|.|TRBJ2-1
CASSLASGLHNEQFF
TGCGCCAGCAGCTTGGCTAGCGGGCTCCACAATGAGCAGTTCTTC
>.|15|TRBV7-8|.|TRBJ2-7
CASSLRREKGYEQYF
TGTGCCAGCAGCTTGAGGCGGGAAAAAGGTTACGAGCAGTACTTC
>TRBD1|15|TRBV6-5|.|TRBJ2-7
CASSTQGKSSYEQYF
TGTGCCAGCAGCACACAGGGGAAGAGCTCCTACGAGCAGTACTTC